This T cell receptor (beta chain) was sequenced for a study of post-analysis software for immune sequencing data. Study-wide results and limits: With TRBV5-6, TRBV5-1 and TRBV20-1 included, about five TRBV segments were more frequent in patients than in controls. When compared against controls, multiple sclerosis patients showed significantly lower normalized Chao1 diversity.

Included in the TCR beta cDNA libraries were unique molecular identifiers. From around 0.96 to 9.9 million T cells, roughly 0.5 million cDNA molecules were obtained. From the PCR reads, TCRdb called clonotypes with MiXCR, one entry per CDR3 protein. The data contain 820,000 or so distinct CDR3 sequences, approximately 57% of them seen just once; the ten biggest clones take up approximately 4.2%. Between the trimmed V and J ends, which lost 0 bases and 6 bases, there was a span of 12 bases. CDR3 length: 13 residues. Germline V gene sequence: CDR1 DFQATT, CDR2 SNEGSKA (reference sequence). A remark on this clonotype: Its antigen is as yet unknown.

This sequence joins TRBV20-1 and TRBJ2-7, with D possibly being TRBD1 or TRBD2 (5 bases each). The origin of this receptor is a girl aged 10-17 years with multiple sclerosis. Specimen: blood. CDR3 in amino acids: CSARDGGSAEQYF. Here the CDR3 DNA reads TGCAGTGCTAGAGATGGGGGTTCTGCCGAGCAGTACTTC.